The 8 T cell receptor beta chains listed next were all sequenced from one sample in a study of control samples from healthy donors and cancer patients. Clones were read by immunoSEQ multiplex PCR, and TCRdb kept only the in-frame ones, dropping some. The sample contains tens of thousands of clones, roughly 90% of which appear only once. Sequences were obtained from PBMCs. The receptors here all came from a man in his forties with colorectal cancer.

This chain links TRBV7-2 with TRBJ1-2; 9 bases are shared with TRBD1. The CDR3 runs 15 residues. Trimming cost V 4 bases and J 3 bases; bases outside gene matches: 6. Germline CDR1 reads SGHTA; CDR2 reads FQGNSA. The DNA for the CDR3 is TGTGCCAGCAGCTCAACAGGGGGCTCTTACTATGGCTACACCTTC. Protein sequence: CASSSTGGSYYGYTF. Full variable domain (remainder filled in from reference TRBV7-2 and TRBJ1-2): GAGVSQSPSNKVTEKGKDVELRCDPISGHTALYWYRQSLGQGLEFLIYFQGNSAPDKSGLPSDRFSAERTGGSVSTLTIQRTQQEDSAVYLCASSSTGGSYYGYTFGSGTRLTVV.

The gene calls are TRBV30 and TRBJ2-7; D gene ambiguous. Trimming shortened V by 4 bases and J by 1 base, and 8 bases separated the two germline ends. This CDR3 spans 12 amino acids. Germline loops: CDR1 GTSNPN, CDR2 SVGIG (reference sequence). The CDR3 DNA is TGTGCCTGGACCACAAGGTCCTACGAGCAGTACTTC. Amino acids: CAWTTRSYEQYF.

This clone appeared a single time. The chain employs TRBV7-9 and TRBJ2-1, with TRBD2 matching 11 bases. V lost 8 bases, J lost 0 bases, and 15 bases stayed unmatched. The CDR3 consists of 19 residues. Germline CDR1 and CDR2: SEHNR and FQNEAQ (reference sequence). CDR3 DNA: TGTGCCAGCCGCGGTTGGGCTAGCGGGAGGCCCAGCTCCTACAATGAGCAGTTCTTC. Its translation: CASRGWASGRPSSYNEQFF.

This chain uses TRBV24-1 with TRBJ2-5; 13 nucleotides align to TRBD2. The CDR3 length is 18 residues. With 3 bases clipped from V and 4 bases from J, the junction kept 10 bases outside the gene matches. Germline V CDR1 and CDR2: KGHDR, SFDVKD. For the CDR3, the DNA is TGTGCCACCAGTGATCCCAAGGGACTAGCGGGGTCGCGAGAGACCCAGTACTTC. This sequence encodes CATSDPKGLAGSRETQYF.

This clone showed up just a few times. The rearrangement links TRBV2 to TRBJ1-1, with D possibly being TRBD1 (6 bases). From germline, CDR1 is SNHLY and CDR2 FYNNEI. The CDR3 extends over 14 amino acids. Deletions cut 4 bases from V and 6 bases from J, with 15 bases between. The CDR3 sequence is CASSAGQIPPEAFF. DNA for the CDR3: TGTGCCAGCAGTGCGGGACAAATCCCCCCTGAAGCTTTCTTT.

The rearrangement uses TRBV5-8 and TRBJ2-1; D unresolved. This CDR3 has 13 amino acids. CDR1 SGHTS and CDR2 YDEGEE come from the germline V gene. Trimming left V 2 bases short and J 10 bases short, with 13 bases between. CDR3 DNA sequence: TGTGCCAGCAGCTTTGGGTTCGGGCCAGAGCAGTTCTTC. Protein sequence: CASSFGFGPEQFF. Supplemented by reference TRBV5-8 and TRBJ2-1, the full variable domain reads EAGVTQSPTHLIKTRGQQATLRCSPISGHTSVYWYQQALGLGLQFLLWYDEGEERNRGNFPPRFSGRQFPNYSSELNVNALELEDSALYLCASSFGFGPEQFFGPGTRLTVL.

This chain links TRBV24-1 with TRBJ1-5; D gene ambiguous. The germline V and J ends were trimmed by 4 bases and 5 bases, with 14 bases remaining between them. Germline assignment: CDR1 KGHDR and CDR2 SFDVKD. The CDR3 is 15 amino acids. CDR3 amino acids: CATSDRTGGDQPQHF. The DNA of the CDR3 is TGTGCCACCAGTGACCGGACTGGCGGTGATCAGCCCCAGCATTTT.

The V and J genes are TRBV6-1 and TRBJ2-1; TRBD2 matches at 12 bases. The CDR3 loop spans 17 amino acids. The junction had 6 bases not matched to a gene; V was cut back by 4 bases and J by 2 bases. Germline lookup yields CDR1 MNHNS and CDR2 SASEGT. CDR3 nucleotides: TGTGCCAGCAGTGGACAGACTAGCGGGAGAGCCTACAATGAGCAGTTCTTC. Its protein product is CASSGQTSGRAYNEQFF.